These T cell receptor beta chains were read from a single sample in a study of shared clonotypes between healthy human individuals. Clones were sequenced by immunoSEQ multiplex PCR, and TCRdb holds only the in-frame ones, with some missing. The sample has about 2.3 million clones, around 93% seen once. The source material was naive CD4+ T cells from PBMCs. The receptor source for this set is a man aged 18 to 35 in good health. Some clones in this sample may be carry-over from other donors' samples. Both conserved end residues are part of each CDR3. The order of the fields is V gene, clone size, D gene, J gene, CDR3 protein, CDR3 DNA. D genes are given only for firm matches. Size tells how often a clone was seen (once, few, many) or the class of an expanded clone, and some rows leave it out.

v_call: TRBV18; clone_size: .; d_call: .; j_call: TRBJ2-7; cdr3_aa: CASSLREEQYF; cdr3_nt: TGTGCCAGCTCACTAAGGGAGGAGCAGTACTTC
v_call: TRBV9; clone_size: few; d_call: .; j_call: TRBJ2-1; cdr3_aa: CASSQDSYNEQFF; cdr3_nt: TGTGCCAGCAGCCAGGACAGCTACAATGAGCAGTTCTTC
v_call: TRBV11-1; clone_size: .; d_call: .; j_call: TRBJ2-1; cdr3_aa: CASSSRRAESYNEQFF; cdr3_nt: TGTGCCAGCAGCTCCAGGAGGGCCGAGTCCTACAATGAGCAGTTCTTC
v_call: TRBV6-5; clone_size: few; d_call: .; j_call: TRBJ1-1; cdr3_aa: CASRTQGFQNTEAFF; cdr3_nt: TGTGCCAGCAGAACACAGGGTTTTCAGAACACTGAAGCTTTCTTT
v_call: TRBV7-2; clone_size: .; d_call: .; j_call: TRBJ2-2; cdr3_aa: CASSLGTPNTGELFF; cdr3_nt: TGTGCCAGCAGCTTAGGGACACCTAACACCGGGGAGCTGTTTTTT
v_call: TRBV10-3; clone_size: .; d_call: .; j_call: TRBJ1-5; cdr3_aa: CAISERGNILNQPQHF; cdr3_nt: TGTGCCATCAGTGAAAGGGGAAACATATTAAATCAGCCCCAGCATTTT
v_call: TRBV9; clone_size: .; d_call: TRBD1; j_call: TRBJ1-2; cdr3_aa: CASSVGPHTGGNSGYTF; cdr3_nt: TGTGCCAGCAGCGTAGGTCCCCATACAGGGGGTAATTCTGGCTACACCTTC
v_call: TRBV6-1; clone_size: .; d_call: TRBD1; j_call: TRBJ2-7; cdr3_aa: CASRTRTGNYEQYF; cdr3_nt: TGTGCCAGCAGGACCCGGACAGGGAACTACGAGCAGTACTTC
v_call: TRBV9; clone_size: .; d_call: TRBD2; j_call: TRBJ2-5; cdr3_aa: CASSVAGGRGVKETQYF; cdr3_nt: TGTGCCAGCAGCGTAGCGGGCGGGAGAGGGGTCAAGGAGACCCAGTACTTC
v_call: TRBV5-6; clone_size: .; d_call: TRBD2; j_call: TRBJ2-5; cdr3_aa: CASSFVPGLAGKGETQYF; cdr3_nt: TGTGCCAGCAGCTTTGTCCCGGGACTAGCGGGAAAAGGGGAGACCCAGTACTTC
v_call: TRBV6-1; clone_size: .; d_call: TRBD1; j_call: TRBJ1-1; cdr3_aa: CASSNPGQGTAEAFF; cdr3_nt: TGTGCCAGCAGCAATCCCGGACAGGGGACGGCTGAAGCTTTCTTT
v_call: TRBV29-1; clone_size: once; d_call: .; j_call: TRBJ2-1; cdr3_aa: CSVEAPDFRSYNEQFF; cdr3_nt: TGCAGCGTTGAAGCCCCGGACTTCCGCTCCTACAATGAGCAGTTCTTC
v_call: TRBV28; clone_size: .; d_call: .; j_call: TRBJ2-1; cdr3_aa: CASSLGSGDNEQFF; cdr3_nt: TGTGCCAGCAGTTTAGGGTCGGGAGACAATGAGCAGTTCTTC
v_call: TRBV14; clone_size: .; d_call: .; j_call: TRBJ2-7; cdr3_aa: CASSQGGVWDHEQYF; cdr3_nt: TGTGCCAGCAGCCAAGGGGGGGTCTGGGACCACGAGCAGTACTTC
v_call: TRBV18; clone_size: .; d_call: .; j_call: TRBJ1-2; cdr3_aa: CASSPLQGQDGYTF; cdr3_nt: TGTGCCAGCTCACCCTTACAGGGTCAAGATGGCTACACCTTC
v_call: TRBV7-3; clone_size: .; d_call: TRBD2; j_call: TRBJ2-2; cdr3_aa: CASSLLGSGSGGELFF; cdr3_nt: TGTGCCAGCAGCTTGCTCGGTAGCGGGAGCGGCGGGGAGCTGTTTTTT
v_call: TRBV7-3; clone_size: .; d_call: .; j_call: TRBJ2-1; cdr3_aa: CASSLGLASDEQFF; cdr3_nt: TGTGCCAGCAGCCTTGGGCTAGCTTCGGATGAGCAGTTCTTC
v_call: TRBV7-8; clone_size: .; d_call: TRBD1; j_call: TRBJ1-6; cdr3_aa: CASRSGTDNSPLHF; cdr3_nt: TGTGCCAGCAGATCCGGGACAGATAATTCACCCCTCCACTTT
v_call: TRBV29-1; clone_size: .; d_call: .; j_call: TRBJ2-1; cdr3_aa: CSVEPGGLDEQFF; cdr3_nt: TGCAGCGTTGAACCCGGGGGGCTCGATGAGCAGTTCTTC
v_call: TRBV19; clone_size: .; d_call: TRBD1; j_call: TRBJ1-2; cdr3_aa: CASTDYRSGDSSYGYTF; cdr3_nt: TGTGCCAGTACAGATTACCGGTCAGGGGACAGTTCCTATGGCTACACCTTC
v_call: TRBV6-1; clone_size: .; d_call: .; j_call: TRBJ2-5; cdr3_aa: CASSGLDPTQYF; cdr3_nt: TGTGCCAGCAGTGGCTTAGACCCGACCCAGTACTTC
v_call: TRBV5-1; clone_size: .; d_call: TRBD2; j_call: TRBJ2-5; cdr3_aa: CASSSPLAGEETQYF; cdr3_nt: TGCGCCAGCAGCTCCCCATTAGCGGGAGAAGAGACCCAGTACTTC
v_call: TRBV30; clone_size: .; d_call: .; j_call: TRBJ2-5; cdr3_aa: CALTPGPETQYF; cdr3_nt: TGTGCCTTGACACCGGGACCGGAGACCCAGTACTTC
v_call: TRBV28; clone_size: .; d_call: TRBD1; j_call: TRBJ1-3; cdr3_aa: CATGTAAGNTIYF; cdr3_nt: TGTGCCACCGGGACAGCGGCTGGAAACACCATATATTTT
v_call: TRBV5-4; clone_size: .; d_call: .; j_call: TRBJ2-5; cdr3_aa: CASSPGADPYQETQYF; cdr3_nt: TGTGCCAGCAGCCCCGGAGCCGATCCGTACCAAGAGACCCAGTACTTC
v_call: TRBV28; clone_size: .; d_call: .; j_call: TRBJ2-5; cdr3_aa: CASSSVMTIIQETQYF; cdr3_nt: TGTGCCAGCAGTTCTGTAATGACAATAATACAAGAGACCCAGTACTTC
v_call: TRBV7-3; clone_size: .; d_call: .; j_call: TRBJ2-3; cdr3_aa: CASSFFSPGDTQYF; cdr3_nt: TGTGCCAGCAGCTTTTTTAGTCCCGGAGATACGCAGTATTTT
v_call: TRBV7-9; clone_size: .; d_call: .; j_call: TRBJ2-1; cdr3_aa: CASSPTTENEQFF; cdr3_nt: TGTGCCAGCAGCCCTACGACAGAGAATGAGCAGTTCTTC
v_call: TRBV11-2; clone_size: .; d_call: .; j_call: TRBJ2-5; cdr3_aa: CASSLIGGGQETQYF; cdr3_nt: TGTGCCAGCAGCCTTATAGGAGGGGGACAAGAGACCCAGTACTTC
v_call: TRBV2; clone_size: .; d_call: TRBD2; j_call: TRBJ2-7; cdr3_aa: CASNVAARTGSTSEYF; cdr3_nt: TGTGCCAGCAATGTCGCAGCGAGAACCGGGTCGACTAGCGAGTACTTC